This TCR beta chain originates from a study of T cell responses to AZD1222 COVID-19 vaccine. The CDR3 is made up of 15 amino acids. Trimming left V 3 bases short and J 0 bases short, with 8 bases between. CDR1 is MNHEY and CDR2 is SMNVEV in the germline V gene (reference sequence). TCRdb's table, derived via immunoSEQ multiplex PCR, lists solely in-frame clones and lacks some. The sample shows 75,000 to 95,000 clones, around 84% of them seen only once. This chain joins TRBV27 and TRBJ2-2; possible D gene TRBD2, 7 bases. The sample was peripheral blood, taken on day 0 of AZD1222 vaccination. The sequence was collected from an adult in good health. The CDR3 bases are TGTGCCAGCAGTTTGCGGGGGCCGAACACCGGGGAGCTGTTTTTT. Protein: CASSLRGPNTGELFF.